Below, one T cell receptor beta chain is given with its context. These data belong to a study of blood T cell repertoires in COVID-19. Study-wide context: Samples representing acute and convalescent COVID-19 were sourced from the United States, Italy and Spain. T cells, B-cell-depleted T cells, or PBMCs provided the cDNA or gDNA that served as material.

Patients of the Seattle cohort, enrolled during active infection, were followed longitudinally. Only in-frame clones appear in the TCRdb table, and some are missing; sequencing was by immunoSEQ multiplex PCR. The profile shows about 120,000 clones, 90% of them singletons. The clonotype originates from an older woman with COVID-19, enrolled during active disease. Input material: peripheral blood.

The CDR3 DNA is TGTGCCAGCAGCTTAGCAGGGCGACTAGCGGGGAACAATGAGCAGTTCTTC. This codes for CASSLAGRLAGNNEQFF. V and J are TRBV7-9 and TRBJ2-1; TRBD2 aligns across 11 bases. The V and J ends lost 0 bases and 5 bases, in that order; junction bases with no gene match: 6. Germline CDR1 reads SEHNR; CDR2 reads FQNEAQ (reference sequence). This CDR3 contains 17 residues. The full variable domain, its missing parts supplied by reference TRBV7-9 and TRBJ2-1, is DTGVSQNPRHKITKRGQNVTFRCDPISEHNRLYWYRQTLGQGPEFLTYFQNEAQLEKSRLLSDRFSAERPKGSFSTLEIQRTEQGDSAMYLCASSLAGRLAGNNEQFFGPGTRLTVL.